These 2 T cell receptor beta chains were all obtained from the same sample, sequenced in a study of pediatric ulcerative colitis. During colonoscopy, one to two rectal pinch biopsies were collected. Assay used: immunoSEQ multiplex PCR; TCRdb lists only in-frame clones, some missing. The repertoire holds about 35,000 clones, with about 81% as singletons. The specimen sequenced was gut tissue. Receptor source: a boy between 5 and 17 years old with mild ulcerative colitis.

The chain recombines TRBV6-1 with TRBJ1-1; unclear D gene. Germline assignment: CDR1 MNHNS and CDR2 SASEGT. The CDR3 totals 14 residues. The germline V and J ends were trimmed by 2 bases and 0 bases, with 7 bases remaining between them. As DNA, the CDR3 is TGTGCCAGCAGTGAACAAATGGTGAACACTGAAGCTTTCTTT. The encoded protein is CASSEQMVNTEAFF.

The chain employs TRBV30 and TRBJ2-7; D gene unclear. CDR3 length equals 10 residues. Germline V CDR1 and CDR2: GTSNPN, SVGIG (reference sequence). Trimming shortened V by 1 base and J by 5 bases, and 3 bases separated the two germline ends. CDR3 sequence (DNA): TGTGCCTGGAGTGAGAACGAGCAGTACTTC. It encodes CAWSENEQYF.